This TCR beta chain was sequenced in a study of CXCR3-negative and CXCR3-positive naive CD8 T cells (dated by TCRdb to between 2017 and 2020). Context from the whole study: In total, 110 million to 150 million TRB reads were obtained, corresponding to roughly 1.5 +/- 0.3 million reads per library. The TRBV-TRBJ cluster analysis covered naive subsets from about five donors and memory cells from 3 donors. Diversity and physicochemical repertoire analyses covered roughly eleven donors pooled from two independent experiments. What the study reported, not specific to this receptor: Because surface CD5, which is linked to self-reactivity in mice, was comparable between the naive subsets, TCR interaction strength was also inferred from the physicochemical properties of TRB CDR3s. Freshly isolated PBMCs were used for most assays because CXCR3 expression went down partially after cryopreservation. Both naive subsets had comparably high repertoire diversity, while memory CD8+ T cells had much lower repertoire diversity. TRB CDR3s from CXCR3-positive naive cells showed higher hydrophobicity (lower Kidera factor 4), lower energy, and higher strength and volume indices than CXCR3-negative naive cells. TRBV-TRBJ usage was similar between naive CXCR3-negative and CXCR3-positive cells from the same donor, while memory cells showed distinct patterns.

The data were produced on a NextSeq 550. The Human TCR Profiling Kit (MiLaboratory) was used to make UMI-labeled 5' RACE TRB cDNA libraries. cDNA synthesis used the entire amount of extracted RNA, and PCR amplification then used the entire amount of cDNA produced. Libraries were prepared in parallel with an identical number of PCR cycles. The authors processed their data as follows. With a requirement of at least two reads per UMI, MIGEC and MiXCR extracted about 50,000 +/- 10,000 unique UMI-labeled TRB cDNA molecules per library. An average of approximately 40,000 +/- 10,000 functional in-frame TRB CDR3 nucleotide clonotypes without stop codons was found per library. Diversity metrics, including normalized Shannon-Wiener and Chao1, were computed in VDJtools after downsampling to 5000 UMI-labeled TRB molecules per sample. VDJtools computed clonotype-size-weighted physicochemical properties of the central five CDR3 residues: interaction energy, strength, volume and Kidera factor 4. TCRdb reprocessed the public reads and reports one entry per CDR3 protein sequence, without DNA. The V and J calls come from TCRdb's annotation, not from the publication. In this sample's table one finds 150,000 to 170,000 distinct CDR3 sequences. The ten largest clones capture nearly 0.5% of the sample.

Comment on this clonotype: It lacks a known antigen.

For every CD8+ T cell subset, approximately 330,000 cells were flow-sorted straight into RLT lysis buffer, and each subset was sorted in triplicate. To exclude memory contaminants, naive CD8+ T cells were stringently defined as CD45RO-CCR7+CD27+CD95-. Peripheral blood mononuclear cells were isolated from buffy coats by standard density gradient centrifugation. A FACSAria III was used to flow-sort naive CXCR3-negative and CXCR3-positive CD8+ T cells. An RNeasy Mini Kit was used to extract total RNA from the sorted cells. The CDR3, cysteine through phenylalanine, is 12 amino acids long. The record lacks a DNA sequence. CDR1 LNHDA and CDR2 SQIVND are derived from the germline V gene (reference sequence).

This receptor was taken from a human donor in good health. Some clones in this sample may be carry-over from other donors' samples. The specimen sequenced was naive CXCR3+ CD8+ T cells from blood. The cell subset or site label on this specimen signifies: CD45RO-CCR7+CD27+CD95- naive CD8+ T cells expressing CXCR3 (TNR3+). The sequence links TRBV19 to TRBJ2-7; lacking DNA, the TRBD1 call made by TCRdb goes unchecked. The encoded CDR3 is CASRKDRAEQYF.